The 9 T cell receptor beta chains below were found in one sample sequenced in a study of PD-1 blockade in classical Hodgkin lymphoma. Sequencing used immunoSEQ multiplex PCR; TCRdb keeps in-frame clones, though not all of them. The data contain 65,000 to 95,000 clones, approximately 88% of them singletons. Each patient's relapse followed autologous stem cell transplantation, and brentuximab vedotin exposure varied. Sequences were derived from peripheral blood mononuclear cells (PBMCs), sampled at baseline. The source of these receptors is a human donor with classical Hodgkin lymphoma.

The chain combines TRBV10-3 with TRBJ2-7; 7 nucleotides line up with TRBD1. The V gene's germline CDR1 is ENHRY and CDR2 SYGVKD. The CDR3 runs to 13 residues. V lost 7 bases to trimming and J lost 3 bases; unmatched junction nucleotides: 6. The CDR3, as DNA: TGTGCCATCAACGGACAGGCCGACTACGAGCAGTACTTC. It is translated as CAINGQADYEQYF.

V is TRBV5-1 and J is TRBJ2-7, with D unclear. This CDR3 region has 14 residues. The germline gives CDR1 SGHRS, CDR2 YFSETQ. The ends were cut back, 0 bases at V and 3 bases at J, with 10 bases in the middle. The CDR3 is CASSLEGQYYEQYF. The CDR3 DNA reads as TGCGCCAGCAGCTTGGAAGGGCAGTACTACGAGCAGTACTTC.

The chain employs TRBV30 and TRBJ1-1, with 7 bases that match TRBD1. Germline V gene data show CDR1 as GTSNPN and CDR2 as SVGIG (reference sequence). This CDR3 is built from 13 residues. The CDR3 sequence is CARNRGPNTEAFF. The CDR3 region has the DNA TGTGCTCGGAACAGGGGCCCGAACACTGAAGCTTTCTTT.

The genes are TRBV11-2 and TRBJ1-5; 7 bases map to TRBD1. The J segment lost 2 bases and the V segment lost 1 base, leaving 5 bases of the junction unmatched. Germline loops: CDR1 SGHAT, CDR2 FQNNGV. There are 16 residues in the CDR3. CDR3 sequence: CASSLGIGQGNQPQHF. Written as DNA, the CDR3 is TGTGCCAGCAGCTTAGGAATTGGACAGGGCAATCAGCCCCAGCATTTT.

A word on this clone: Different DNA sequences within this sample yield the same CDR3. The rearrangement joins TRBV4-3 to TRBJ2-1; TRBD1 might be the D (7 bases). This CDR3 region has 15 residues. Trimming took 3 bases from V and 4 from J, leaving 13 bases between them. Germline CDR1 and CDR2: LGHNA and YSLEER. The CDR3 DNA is TGCGCCAGCAGCCATGAACAGGGGAGGTACAATGAGCAGTTCTTC. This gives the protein CASSHEQGRYNEQFF.

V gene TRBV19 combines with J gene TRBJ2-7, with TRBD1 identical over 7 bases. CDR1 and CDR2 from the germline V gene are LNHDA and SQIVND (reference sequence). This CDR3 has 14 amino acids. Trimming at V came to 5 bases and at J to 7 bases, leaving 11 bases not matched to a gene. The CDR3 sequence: CASSERTGVREQYF. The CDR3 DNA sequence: TGTGCCAGTAGTGAACGGACAGGAGTACGAGAGCAGTACTTC.

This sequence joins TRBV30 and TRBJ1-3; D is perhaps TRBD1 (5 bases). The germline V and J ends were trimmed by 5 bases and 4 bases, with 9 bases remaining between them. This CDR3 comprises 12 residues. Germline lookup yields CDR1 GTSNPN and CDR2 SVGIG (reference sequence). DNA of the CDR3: TGTGCCTGGGGGGGATCCGGAAACACCATATATTTT. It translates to CAWGGSGNTIYF. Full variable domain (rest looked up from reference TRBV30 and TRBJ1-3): SQTIHQWPATLVQPVGSPLSLECTVEGTSNPNLYWYRQAAGRGLQLLFYSVGIGQISSEVPQNLSASRPQDRQFILSSKKLLLSDSGFYLCAWGGSGNTIYFGEGSWLTVV.

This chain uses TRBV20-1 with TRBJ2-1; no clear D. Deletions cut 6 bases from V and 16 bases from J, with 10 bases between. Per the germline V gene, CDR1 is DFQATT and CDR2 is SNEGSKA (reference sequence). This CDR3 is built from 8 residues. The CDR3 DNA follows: TGCAGTGCACCTCTTGGATTCTTC. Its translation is CSAPLGFF.

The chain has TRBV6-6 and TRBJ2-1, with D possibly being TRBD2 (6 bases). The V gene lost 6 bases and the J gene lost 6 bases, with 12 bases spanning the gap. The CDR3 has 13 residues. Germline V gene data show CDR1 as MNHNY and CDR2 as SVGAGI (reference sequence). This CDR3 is CASRGGTTNEQFF. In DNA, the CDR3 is TGTGCCAGCAGAGGCGGGACGACCAATGAGCAGTTCTTC.